This TCR beta chain is drawn from a study of blood T cell repertoires in COVID-19. About the study: Both acute and convalescent COVID-19 samples were obtained from the United States, Italy and Spain. T cells, B-cell-depleted T cells, or PBMCs supplied cDNA or gDNA.

Germline lookup yields CDR1 SGHDT and CDR2 YYEEEE. The CDR3 covers 14 residues. Losses at the gene ends were 3 bases for V and 7 bases for J; bases not matched to a gene: 6. Original analysis: Nucleated cell number was recorded as an estimate derived from reference gene primer amplification. The assay was immunoSEQ multiplex PCR, and TCRdb's table has in-frame clones only and misses some. The V and J calls and clone size are taken from that table; D and trimming were inferred from the DNA. The sample lists 75,000 to 80,000 clones, about 88% occurring once. The source material was peripheral blood. This chain connects TRBV5-6 to TRBJ2-2; TRBD2 matches at 7 bases. This sequence originates from a human donor in a cohort sampled during active COVID-19. CDR3 protein: CASSSGTKGGELFF. The CDR3 region has the DNA TGTGCCAGCAGCTCCGGGACTAAAGGCGGGGAGCTGTTTTTT. Full variable domain (outside the CDR3, taken from reference TRBV5-6 and TRBJ2-2): DAGVTQSPTHLIKTRGQQVTLRCSPKSGHDTVSWYQQALGQGPQFIFQYYEEEERQRGNFPDRFSGHQFPNYSSELNVNALLLGDSALYLCASSSGTKGGELFFGEGSRLTVL.